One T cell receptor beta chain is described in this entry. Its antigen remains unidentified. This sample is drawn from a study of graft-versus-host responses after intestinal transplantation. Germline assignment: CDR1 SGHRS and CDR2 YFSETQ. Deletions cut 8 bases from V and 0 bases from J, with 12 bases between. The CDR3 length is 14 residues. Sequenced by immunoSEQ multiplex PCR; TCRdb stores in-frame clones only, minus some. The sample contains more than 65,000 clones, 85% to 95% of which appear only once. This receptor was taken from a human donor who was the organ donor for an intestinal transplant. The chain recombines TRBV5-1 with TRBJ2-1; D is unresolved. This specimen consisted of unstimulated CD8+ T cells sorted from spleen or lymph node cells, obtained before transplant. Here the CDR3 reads CASTSDISYNEQFF. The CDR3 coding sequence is TGCGCCAGTACCTCAGATATCTCCTACAATGAGCAGTTCTTC.